This T cell receptor (beta chain) stems from a study of T cells after yellow fever vaccination. From the 5' RACE reads, TCRdb called clonotypes with MiXCR, one entry per CDR3 protein. The table lists around 150,000 distinct CDR3 sequences, less than 9% of them singletons. The V end lost 0 bases, the J end lost 13 bases, and 9 bases lay between the germline ends. CDR3 length equals 12 residues. Here the sequenced sample was CD4+ T cells sorted from PBMCs, taken less than 6 days after the first yellow fever vaccination. This clonotype originated in a man younger than 35 who received the YFV17D yellow fever vaccine. V and J are TRBV12-3 or TRBV12-4 and TRBJ1-4, with D possibly TRBD1 on 5 matching bases. Here the CDR3 reads CASSLAWQGLFF. CDR3 sequence (DNA): TGTGCCAGCAGTTTAGCGTGGCAGGGACTGTTTTTT.